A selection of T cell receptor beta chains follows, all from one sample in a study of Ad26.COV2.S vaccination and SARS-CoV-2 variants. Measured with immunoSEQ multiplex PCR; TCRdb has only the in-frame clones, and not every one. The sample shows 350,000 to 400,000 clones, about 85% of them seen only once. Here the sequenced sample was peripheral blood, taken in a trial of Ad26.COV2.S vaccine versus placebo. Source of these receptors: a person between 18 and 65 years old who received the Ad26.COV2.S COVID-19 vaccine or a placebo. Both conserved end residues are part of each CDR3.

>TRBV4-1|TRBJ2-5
CASSQGEGAQETQYF
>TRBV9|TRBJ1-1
CASSPRTETPEAFF
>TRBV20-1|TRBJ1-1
CSAMPGTEAFF
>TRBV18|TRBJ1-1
CASSPKWAPTGVNTEAFF
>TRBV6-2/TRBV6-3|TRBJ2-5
CASSSSFSQETQYF
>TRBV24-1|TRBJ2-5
CATSDPGTYQETQYF
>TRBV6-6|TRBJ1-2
CASSYRRDSNVYTF
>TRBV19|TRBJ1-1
CASSISLDSNTEAFF
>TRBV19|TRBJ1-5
CASGTNQPQHF
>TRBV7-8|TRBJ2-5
CASSLGGQGGETQYF
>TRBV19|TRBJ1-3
CASSPWTAGNTIYF
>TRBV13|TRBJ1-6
CASSSLSNRDSPLHF
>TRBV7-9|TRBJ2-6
CASSLGATASGANVLTF
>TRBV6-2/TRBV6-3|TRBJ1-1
CASSYLRDTEAFF
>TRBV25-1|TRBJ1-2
CASTPSQGQGSGYTF
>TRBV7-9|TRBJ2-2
CASKLGQGTGELFF
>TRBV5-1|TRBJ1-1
CASSSLGQINAEAFF
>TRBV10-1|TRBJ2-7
CASSETGKEQYF
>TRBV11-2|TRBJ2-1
CASSLRALSSYNEQFF
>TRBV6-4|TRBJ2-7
CASSDGGIYEQYF
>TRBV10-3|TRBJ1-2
CAIREDRGATF
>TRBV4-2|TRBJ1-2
CASSQALVANYGYTF
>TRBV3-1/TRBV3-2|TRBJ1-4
CASSQTTTNEKLFF
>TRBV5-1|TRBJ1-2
CASSLDGTGGGYGYTF
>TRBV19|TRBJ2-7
CASSATGRYEQYF
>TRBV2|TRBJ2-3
CASSWGPTDTQYF
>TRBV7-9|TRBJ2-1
CASSSRNPQNYNEQFF
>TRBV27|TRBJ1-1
CASSLSQGWNRNTEAFF